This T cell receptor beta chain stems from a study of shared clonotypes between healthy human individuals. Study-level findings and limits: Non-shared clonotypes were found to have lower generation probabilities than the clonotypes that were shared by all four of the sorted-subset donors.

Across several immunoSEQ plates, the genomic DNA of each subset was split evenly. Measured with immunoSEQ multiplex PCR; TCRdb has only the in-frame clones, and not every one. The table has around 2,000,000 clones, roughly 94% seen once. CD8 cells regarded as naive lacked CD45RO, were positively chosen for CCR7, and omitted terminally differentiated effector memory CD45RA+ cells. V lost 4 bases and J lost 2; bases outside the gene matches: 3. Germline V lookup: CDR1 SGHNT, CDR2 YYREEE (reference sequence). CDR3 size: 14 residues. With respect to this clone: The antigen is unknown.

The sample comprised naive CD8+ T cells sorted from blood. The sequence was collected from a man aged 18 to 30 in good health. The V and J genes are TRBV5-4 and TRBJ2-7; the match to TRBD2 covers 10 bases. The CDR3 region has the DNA TGTGCCAGCAGCAAGCTAGCGGGGGCCTACGAGCAGTACTTC. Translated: CASSKLAGAYEQYF.